The clone carrying this TCR beta chain has more than one count but fewer than ten. No antigen is known for it. V shed 0 bases and J 7 bases; nucleotides not matched to a gene: 4. Germline CDR1 and CDR2: LGHNA and YNFKEQ. The CDR3 runs to 15 residues. This sample was taken from a study of OX40 agonist ivuxolimab in advanced cancers. For the study at large: Prior checkpoint blockade (anti-PD-1, anti-PD-L1 or anti-CTLA-4) was permitted; around 39% had it.

TCRdb keeps only in-frame clones here, not all; method: immunoSEQ multiplex PCR. The repertoire holds around 100,000 clones, with approximately 89% as singletons. Study results and limitations: The authors also found low normalized T-cell clonal expansion in some nonresponders.

Cycle 7 day 1, cycle 4 day 1, and baseline were the timepoints at which blood was sampled. J is TRBJ1-4 and V is TRBV4-2, with 8 bases matching TRBD1. The material was CD4+ or CD8+ T cells sorted from blood, obtained in a trial of the OX40 agonist ivuxolimab. This clonotype was sampled from an adult with an advanced solid tumor such as melanoma, head and neck, liver or kidney cancer. CDR3 protein: CASSQEDRVAEKLFF. The CDR3 DNA sequence: TGTGCCAGCAGCCAAGAGGACAGGGTAGCTGAAAAACTGTTTTTT.